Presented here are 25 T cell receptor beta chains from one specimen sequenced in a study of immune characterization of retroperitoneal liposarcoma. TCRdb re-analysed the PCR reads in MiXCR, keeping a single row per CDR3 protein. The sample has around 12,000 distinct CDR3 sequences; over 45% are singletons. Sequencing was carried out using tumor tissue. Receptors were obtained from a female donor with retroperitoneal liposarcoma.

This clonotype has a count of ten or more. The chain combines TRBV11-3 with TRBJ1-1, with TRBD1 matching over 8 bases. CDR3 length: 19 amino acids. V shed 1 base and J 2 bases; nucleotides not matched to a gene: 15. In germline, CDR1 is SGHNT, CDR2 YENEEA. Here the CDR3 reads CASSLGRTQGAKGNTEAFF. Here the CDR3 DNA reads TGTGCCAGCAGCTTAGGCCGGACCCAGGGGGCGAAAGGCAACACTGAAGCTTTCTTT.

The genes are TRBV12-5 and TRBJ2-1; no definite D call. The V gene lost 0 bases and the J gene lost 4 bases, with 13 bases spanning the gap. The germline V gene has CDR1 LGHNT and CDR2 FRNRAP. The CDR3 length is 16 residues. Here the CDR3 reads CASGLVVSNRYNEQFF. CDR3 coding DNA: TGTGCTAGTGGTTTGGTAGTGTCAAACAGATACAATGAGCAGTTCTTC.

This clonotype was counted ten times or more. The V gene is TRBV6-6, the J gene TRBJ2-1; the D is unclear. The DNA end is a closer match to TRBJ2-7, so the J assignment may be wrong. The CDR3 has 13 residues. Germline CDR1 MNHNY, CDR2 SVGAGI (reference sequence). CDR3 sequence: CASSYSGWYEQYF. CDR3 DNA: TGTGCCAGCAGTTACTCGGGGTGGTACGAGCAGTACTTC.

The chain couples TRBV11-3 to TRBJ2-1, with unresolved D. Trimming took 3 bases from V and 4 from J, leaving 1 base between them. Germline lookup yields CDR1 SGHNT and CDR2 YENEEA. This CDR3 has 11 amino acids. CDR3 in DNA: TGTGCCAGCAGCTTTTACAATGAGCAGTTCTTC. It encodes CASSFYNEQFF.

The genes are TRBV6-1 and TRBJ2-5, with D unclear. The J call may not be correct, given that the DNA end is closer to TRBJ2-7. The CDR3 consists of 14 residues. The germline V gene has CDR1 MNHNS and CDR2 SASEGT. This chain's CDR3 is CASSEANSAYEQYF. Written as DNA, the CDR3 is TGTGCCAGCAGTGAAGCTAACAGCGCCTACGAGCAGTACTTC.

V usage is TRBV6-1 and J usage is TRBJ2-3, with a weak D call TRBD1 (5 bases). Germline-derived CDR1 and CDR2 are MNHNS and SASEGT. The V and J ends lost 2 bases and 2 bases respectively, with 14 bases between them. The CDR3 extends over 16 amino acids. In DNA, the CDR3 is TGTGCCAGCAGTGAATATGATGGGGCGGACACAGATACGCAGTATTTT. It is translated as CASSEYDGADTDTQYF.

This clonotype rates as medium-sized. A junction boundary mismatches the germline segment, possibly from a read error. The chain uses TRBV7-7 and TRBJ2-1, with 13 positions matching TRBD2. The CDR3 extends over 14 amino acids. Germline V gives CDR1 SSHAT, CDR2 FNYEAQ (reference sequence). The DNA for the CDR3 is TGTGCTAGCAGCCCCGGACTAGCGGGAGTTGAGCAGTTCTTC. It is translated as CASSPGLAGVEQFF.

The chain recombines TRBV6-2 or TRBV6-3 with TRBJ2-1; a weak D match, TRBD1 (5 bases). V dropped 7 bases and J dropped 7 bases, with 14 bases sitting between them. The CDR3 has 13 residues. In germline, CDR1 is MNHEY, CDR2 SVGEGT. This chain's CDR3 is CASTPDITNEQFF. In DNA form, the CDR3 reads TGTGCCAGCACCCCGGACATCACAAATGAGCAGTTCTTC.

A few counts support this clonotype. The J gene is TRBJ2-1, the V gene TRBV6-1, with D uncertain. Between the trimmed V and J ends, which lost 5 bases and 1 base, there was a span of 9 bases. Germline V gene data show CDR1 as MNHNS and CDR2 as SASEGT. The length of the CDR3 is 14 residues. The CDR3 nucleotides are TGTGCCAGCAGTTTGGCGTCATCCTACAATGAGCAGTTCTTC. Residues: CASSLASSYNEQFF.

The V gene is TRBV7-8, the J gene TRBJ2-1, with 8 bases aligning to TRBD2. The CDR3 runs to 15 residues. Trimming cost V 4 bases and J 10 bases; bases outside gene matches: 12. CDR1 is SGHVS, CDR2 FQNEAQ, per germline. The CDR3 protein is CASSWAFGRAYEQFF. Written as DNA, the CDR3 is TGTGCCAGCAGCTGGGCCTTCGGGAGGGCCTACGAGCAGTTCTTC. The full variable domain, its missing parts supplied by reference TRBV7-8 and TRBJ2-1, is GAGVSQSPRYKVAKRGQDVALRCDPISGHVSLFWYQQALGQGPEFLTYFQNEAQLDKSGLPSDRFFAERPEGSVSTLKIQRTQQEDSAVYLCASSWAFGRAYEQFFGPGTRLTVL.

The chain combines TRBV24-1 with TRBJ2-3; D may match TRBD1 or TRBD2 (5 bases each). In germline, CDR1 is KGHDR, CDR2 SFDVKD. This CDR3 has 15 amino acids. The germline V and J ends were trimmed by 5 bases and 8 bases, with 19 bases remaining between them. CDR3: CATSASGTGSGTQYF. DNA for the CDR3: TGTGCCACCAGTGCTTCAGGGACGGGGTCGGGTACGCAGTATTTT.

In DNA, the CDR3 is TGTGCCAGCAGGCCTACTAGCGGGAGGGCCGCAGATACGCAGTATTTT. Translating it yields CASRPTSGRAADTQYF. The chain has TRBV6-1 and TRBJ2-3; 13 positions agree with TRBD2. V was pared by 6 bases and J by 4 bases, with 7 bases of the junction left unmatched. This CDR3 has 16 amino acids. Germline loops: CDR1 MNHNS, CDR2 SASEGT.

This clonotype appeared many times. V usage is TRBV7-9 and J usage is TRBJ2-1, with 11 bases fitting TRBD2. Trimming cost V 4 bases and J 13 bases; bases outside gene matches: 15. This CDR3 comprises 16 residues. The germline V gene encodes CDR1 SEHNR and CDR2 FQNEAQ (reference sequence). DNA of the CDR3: TGTGCCAGCAGCTCCGGGACTAGCGGCTACGGAGAGACCCAGTTCTTC. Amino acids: CASSSGTSGYGETQFF.

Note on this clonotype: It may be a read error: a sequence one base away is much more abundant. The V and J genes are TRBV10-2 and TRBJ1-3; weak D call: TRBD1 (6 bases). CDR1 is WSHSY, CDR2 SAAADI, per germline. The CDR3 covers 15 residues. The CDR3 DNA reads TGCACCAGCAGTGAGTCAAGGGGGGACGGAAACACCATATATTTT. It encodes CTSSESRGDGNTIYF.

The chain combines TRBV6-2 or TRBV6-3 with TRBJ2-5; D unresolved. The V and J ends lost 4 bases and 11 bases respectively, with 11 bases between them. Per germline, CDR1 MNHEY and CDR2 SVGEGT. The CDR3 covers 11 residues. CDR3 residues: CASSLESVQYF. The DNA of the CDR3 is TGTGCCAGCAGTTTGGAGTCGGTGCAGTACTTC.

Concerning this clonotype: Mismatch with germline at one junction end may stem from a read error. The CDR3 spells CVSRLTGEGEQFF. The CDR3 region has the DNA TGCGTCAGCAGGCTAACAGGGGAGGGTGAGCAGTTCTTC. The chain employs TRBV10-2 and TRBJ2-1; the D gene could be TRBD1 or TRBD2 (7 bases each). CDR1 and CDR2 (germline): WSHSY, SAAADI. CDR3 length: 13 residues.

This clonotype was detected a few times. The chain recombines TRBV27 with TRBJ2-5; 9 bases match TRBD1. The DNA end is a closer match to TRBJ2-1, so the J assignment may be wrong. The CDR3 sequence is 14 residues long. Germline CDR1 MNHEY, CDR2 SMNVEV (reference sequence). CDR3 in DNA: TGTGCCAGCAGACGCCCGGGACAGGGTGGTGAGCAGTTCTTC. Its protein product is CASRRPGQGGEQFF.

The CDR3 bases are TGTGCCAGCAGCGGACAGACAGGGGGAACCGGGGAGCTGTTTTTT. Amino acid sequence: CASSGQTGGTGELFF. This chain joins TRBV7-2 and TRBJ2-2; TRBD1 agrees at 9 bases. V dropped 5 bases and J dropped 5; count of bases not matched to a gene: 6. Germline V gives CDR1 SGHTA, CDR2 FQGNSA. CDR3 size: 15 residues. Full variable domain (rest looked up from reference TRBV7-2 and TRBJ2-2): GAGVSQSPSNKVTEKGKDVELRCDPISGHTALYWYRQSLGQGLEFLIYFQGNSAPDKSGLPSDRFSAERTGGSVSTLTIQRTQQEDSAVYLCASSGQTGGTGELFFGEGSRLTVL.

CDR3 nucleotides: TGTGCCAGCAGTGTGTGGGGCGGGATTATCTACAATGAGCAGTACTTC. It encodes CASSVWGGIIYNEQYF. This chain links TRBV6-1 with TRBJ2-7; a weak D match, TRBD2 (6 bases). V was clipped by 4 bases and J by 7 bases, with 23 bases between them. The length of the CDR3 is 16 residues. The germline V gene encodes CDR1 MNHNS and CDR2 SASEGT.

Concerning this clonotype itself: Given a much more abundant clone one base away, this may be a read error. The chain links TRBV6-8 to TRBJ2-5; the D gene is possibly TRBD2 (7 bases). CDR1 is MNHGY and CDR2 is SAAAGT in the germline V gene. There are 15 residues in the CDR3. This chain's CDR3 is CANSSAGASYNEQYF. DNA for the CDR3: TGTGCCAACAGTTCTGCGGGGGCCTCCTACAATGAGCAGTACTTC.

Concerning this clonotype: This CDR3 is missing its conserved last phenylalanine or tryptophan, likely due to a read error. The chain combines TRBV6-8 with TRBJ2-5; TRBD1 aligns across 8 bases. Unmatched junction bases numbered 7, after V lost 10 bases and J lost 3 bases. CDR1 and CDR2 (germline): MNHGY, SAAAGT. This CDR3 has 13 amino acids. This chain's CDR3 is CATARTGKETQYY. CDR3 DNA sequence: TGTGCCACCGCCCGGACAGGGAAAGAGACCCAGTACTAC.

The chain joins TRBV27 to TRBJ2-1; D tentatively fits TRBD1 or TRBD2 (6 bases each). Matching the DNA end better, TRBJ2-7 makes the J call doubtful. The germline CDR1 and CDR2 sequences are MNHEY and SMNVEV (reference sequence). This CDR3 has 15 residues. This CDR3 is CASRLGGTGLYEQYF. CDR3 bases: TGTGCCAGCCGGCTAGGGGGGACTGGATTATACGAGCAGTACTTC.

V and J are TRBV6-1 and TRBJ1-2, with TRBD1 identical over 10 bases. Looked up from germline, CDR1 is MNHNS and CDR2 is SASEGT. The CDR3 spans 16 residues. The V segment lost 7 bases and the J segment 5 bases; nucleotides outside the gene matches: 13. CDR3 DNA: TGTGCCAGCATTCTTCAGGGGGGACAGGGGATGTATGGCTACACCTTC. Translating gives CASILQGGQGMYGYTF.

The CDR3 DNA reads TGTGCCAGCAGCTTATTGGGCGGGAGGCAGGAGACCCAGTTCTTC. This translates into CASSLLGGRQETQFF. This sequence joins TRBV11-2 and TRBJ2-5; the match to TRBD2 covers 8 bases. Near its end, the DNA agrees better with TRBJ2-1, so the J call may be wrong. This CDR3 is 15 amino acids long. In germline, CDR1 is SGHAT, CDR2 FQNNGV.

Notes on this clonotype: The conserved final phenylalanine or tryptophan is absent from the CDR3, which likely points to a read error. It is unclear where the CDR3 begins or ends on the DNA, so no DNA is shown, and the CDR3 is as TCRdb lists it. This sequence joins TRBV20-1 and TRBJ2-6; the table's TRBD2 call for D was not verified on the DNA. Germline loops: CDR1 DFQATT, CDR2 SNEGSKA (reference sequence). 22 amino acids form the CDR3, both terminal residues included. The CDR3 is CSAPPPKEGAPPRSWSPKGATV.